This is a list of T cell receptor beta chains from one sample in a study of shared clonotypes between healthy human individuals. TCRdb's table, derived via immunoSEQ multiplex PCR, lists solely in-frame clones and lacks some. The sample records around 690,000 clones, 80% to 95% being singletons. Sequenced: memory CD8+ T cells from PBMCs. All receptors derive from a man younger than 35 in good health. Some clones in this sample may be carry-over from other donors' samples. Each CDR3 is given with its conserved first and last residue. Each record gives: CDR3 length, clone size, D gene, V gene, J gene, CDR3 protein, CDR3 DNA. The D gene is left open where the match is weak. Size is stated for part of the rows, as once, few or many counts, or as a class when the clone is expanded.

14,.,.,TRBV5-1,TRBJ1-5,CASSLQGNGQPQHF,TGCGCCAGCAGCTTGCAGGGAAACGGTCAGCCCCAGCATTTT
14,.,.,TRBV4-1,TRBJ2-7,CASSQGGLPYEQYF,TGCGCCAGCAGCCAAGGCGGATTGCCCTACGAGCAGTACTTC
15,.,.,TRBV29-1,TRBJ2-5,CSVEGTAWRQETQYF,TGCAGCGTTGAAGGGACAGCGTGGAGGCAAGAGACCCAGTACTTC
17,.,TRBD2,TRBV5-6,TRBJ2-7,CASSPLGLAGGAYEQYF,TGTGCCAGCAGCCCACTCGGACTAGCGGGAGGTGCCTACGAGCAGTACTTC
13,.,.,TRBV5-4,TRBJ2-3,CASLLANTDTQYF,TGTGCCAGCTTGCTAGCGAACACAGATACGCAGTATTTT
12,.,.,TRBV25-1,TRBJ2-7,CASSEFDSEQYF,TGTGCCAGCAGTGAATTTGACAGCGAGCAGTACTTC
14,.,.,TRBV10-3,TRBJ2-1,CAISEDGVYPEQFF,TGTGCCATCAGTGAGGACGGTGTCTATCCTGAGCAGTTCTTC
11,.,TRBD1,TRBV7-9,TRBJ1-1,CASSLDRGAFF,TGTGCCAGCAGCCTCGACAGGGGAGCTTTCTTT
14,.,TRBD1,TRBV11-2,TRBJ1-1,CASSLANRGTEAFF,TGTGCCAGCAGCTTAGCAAACAGGGGCACTGAAGCTTTCTTT
13,.,TRBD1,TRBV2,TRBJ1-2,CASSVDRDDGYTF,TGTGCCAGCAGTGTCGACAGGGATGATGGCTACACCTTC
15,.,TRBD2,TRBV7-9,TRBJ2-7,CASSLVASGSYEQYF,TGTGCCAGCAGCTTAGTGGCTAGCGGCTCCTACGAGCAGTACTTC
14,.,.,TRBV27,TRBJ2-7,CASSLSRGAYEQYF,TGTGCCAGCAGTTTATCCCGGGGCGCCTACGAGCAGTACTTC
13,.,.,TRBV10-2,TRBJ2-7,CASRTVGDYEQYF,TGCGCCAGCAGAACGGTTGGTGACTACGAGCAGTACTTC
13,.,.,TRBV30,TRBJ2-7,CACLTGSSYEQYF,TGTGCCTGCTTGACAGGTTCCTCCTACGAGCAGTACTTC
17,.,.,TRBV7-6,TRBJ1-5,CASSLWAAVDSNQPQHF,TGTGCCAGCAGCTTATGGGCGGCAGTCGATAGCAATCAGCCCCAGCATTTT
14,.,.,TRBV29-1,TRBJ1-2,CSVEDLTEDYGYTF,TGCAGCGTTGAAGATCTAACAGAGGACTATGGCTACACCTTC
14,.,.,TRBV15,TRBJ1-4,CATSRDPKDEKLFF,TGTGCCACCAGCAGAGATCCGAAGGATGAAAAACTGTTTTTT
14,.,.,TRBV5-6,TRBJ2-7,CASSWWANNYEQYF,TGTGCCAGCAGCTGGTGGGCTAACAACTACGAGCAGTACTTC
15,.,.,TRBV30,TRBJ1-3,CAWSGRGFSGNTIYF,TGTGCCTGGTCCGGGAGGGGATTTTCTGGAAACACCATATATTTT
17,.,TRBD1,TRBV19,TRBJ2-3,CASSARQGALGTDTQYF,TGTGCCAGTAGTGCCCGACAGGGGGCGTTAGGCACAGATACGCAGTATTTT
14,few,.,TRBV9,TRBJ2-6,CASGQGSGANVLTF,TGTGCCAGCGGTCAGGGGTCCGGGGCCAACGTCCTGACTTTC
16,.,.,TRBV14,TRBJ2-7,CAVRMGGGKLVYEQYF,TGTGCCGTAAGAATGGGTGGGGGTAAGTTAGTCTACGAGCAGTACTTC
17,.,.,TRBV15,TRBJ1-5,CATSRVTGVDSNQPQHF,TGTGCCACCAGCAGAGTCACGGGGGTGGATAGCAATCAGCCCCAGCATTTT
17,.,.,TRBV4-1,TRBJ2-3,CASSRVTGTYSTDTQYF,TGCGCCAGCAGCCGTGTCACCGGGACCTACAGCACAGATACGCAGTATTTT
16,.,.,TRBV28,TRBJ2-7,CASSLYVRGAAYEQYF,TGTGCCAGCAGTTTGTATGTCAGGGGGGCCGCCTACGAGCAGTACTTC
14,.,TRBD2,TRBV28,TRBJ2-5,CASRTAGLQETQYF,TGTGCCTCACGTACAGCGGGACTACAAGAGACCCAGTACTTC
13,.,.,TRBV10-3,TRBJ2-1,CAISEWTVNEQFF,TGTGCCATCAGTGAATGGACAGTTAATGAGCAGTTCTTC
13,.,.,TRBV19,TRBJ2-7,CASSIDRGYEQYF,TGTGCCAGTAGTATAGACAGGGGCTACGAGCAGTACTTC
14,.,.,TRBV10-3,TRBJ2-7,CAISESIGAREQYF,TGTGCCATCAGTGAGTCTATAGGGGCGCGAGAGCAGTACTTC
15,.,TRBD2,TRBV19,TRBJ2-2,CASTRHAGGTGELFF,TGTGCCAGTACCCGACACGCGGGGGGCACCGGGGAGCTGTTTTTT
15,.,TRBD2,TRBV5-1,TRBJ2-7,CASSSTSGSGHEQYF,TGCGCCAGCAGCTCAACTAGCGGGAGTGGCCACGAGCAGTACTTC
11,.,.,TRBV28,TRBJ2-4,CASSLVGIQYF,TGTGCCAGCAGTTTAGTGGGCATTCAGTACTTC
14,.,.,TRBV4-1,TRBJ2-7,CASSQVAHSYEQYF,TGCGCCAGCAGCCAAGTGGCCCACTCCTACGAGCAGTACTTC
17,few,TRBD1,TRBV7-9,TRBJ2-6,CASSRQGPVSGANVLTF,TGTGCCAGCAGCCGACAGGGGCCTGTCTCTGGGGCCAACGTCCTGACTTTC
14,.,.,TRBV27,TRBJ2-5,CASSLRAGRETQYF,TGTGCCAGCAGTCTCCGGGCCGGAAGGGAGACCCAGTACTTC
16,.,.,TRBV27,TRBJ2-5,CASSPRVVGTQETQYF,TGTGCCAGCAGTCCCAGGGTTGTCGGAACCCAAGAGACCCAGTACTTC
16,.,TRBD1,TRBV7-9,TRBJ2-1,CASSHRTGISYNEQFF,TGTGCCAGCAGCCACCGGACAGGAATCTCCTACAATGAGCAGTTCTTC
17,once,TRBD1,TRBV29-1,TRBJ1-1,CSVPPTPGQGMGTEAFF,TGCAGCGTCCCTCCCACCCCAGGACAGGGGATGGGGACTGAAGCTTTCTTT
18,.,TRBD1,TRBV14,TRBJ1-2,CASSLSQGASPKVYGYTF,TGTGCCAGCAGCCTGTCACAGGGGGCCAGTCCGAAGGTGTATGGCTACACCTTC
14,.,TRBD1,TRBV6-6,TRBJ1-3,CASIQGAGGNTIYF,TGTGCCAGCATCCAGGGGGCTGGGGGAAACACCATATATTTT
14,.,.,TRBV5-1,TRBJ2-7,CASSSGPKGTGWNF,TGCGCCAGCAGCTCCGGGCCAAAGGGCACGGGGTGGAACTTC
11,.,.,TRBV29-1,TRBJ1-1,CSVLPNAEAFF,TGCAGCGTTTTGCCGAACGCTGAAGCTTTCTTT
13,.,.,TRBV10-2,TRBJ2-7,CASTNSRGYEQYF,TGCGCCAGCACCAACTCTCGGGGCTACGAGCAGTACTTC
15,.,TRBD2,TRBV6-6,TRBJ2-2,CASSLGGRNTGELFF,TGTGCCAGCAGTTTGGGAGGGCGGAACACCGGGGAGCTGTTTTTT
16,.,.,TRBV13,TRBJ2-7,CASSSVPQEGSYEQYF,TGTGCCAGCAGCTCCGTCCCGCAGGAGGGTTCCTACGAGCAGTACTTC
17,once,TRBD2,TRBV11-3,TRBJ2-3,CASSPGPSGRDTDTQYF,TGTGCCAGCAGCCCCGGGCCTAGCGGGAGAGACACAGATACGCAGTATTTT
17,.,TRBD2,TRBV9,TRBJ2-1,CASSLWATSGSNNEQFF,TGTGCCAGCAGCCTCTGGGCTACTAGCGGAAGTAACAATGAGCAGTTCTTC
15,.,TRBD1,TRBV9,TRBJ2-3,CASSVGQGSTDTQYF,TGTGCCAGCAGCGTCGGACAGGGTAGCACAGATACGCAGTATTTT
15,few,.,TRBV7-9,TRBJ1-1,CASSSPSGRRAEAFF,TGTGCCAGCAGCTCCCCTTCGGGTAGGAGAGCTGAAGCTTTCTTT
14,.,.,TRBV2,TRBJ2-1,CAGPGASSYNEQFF,TGTGCTGGGCCCGGGGCTAGCTCCTACAATGAGCAGTTCTTC
13,.,TRBD1,TRBV19,TRBJ2-2,CASRDRGTGELFF,TGTGCCAGCAGGGACAGGGGGACCGGGGAGCTGTTTTTT
15,.,.,TRBV27,TRBJ1-5,CASSFGQYSNQPQHF,TGTGCCAGCAGTTTTGGGCAATATAGCAATCAGCCCCAGCATTTT
14,.,TRBD1,TRBV7-2,TRBJ1-1,CASGQGAEFTEAFF,TGTGCCAGCGGGCAGGGGGCCGAATTCACTGAAGCTTTCTTT
16,.,.,TRBV28,TRBJ1-5,CASSPRTGSYNQPQHF,TGTGCCAGCAGCCCCCGGACGGGGAGCTACAATCAGCCCCAGCATTTT